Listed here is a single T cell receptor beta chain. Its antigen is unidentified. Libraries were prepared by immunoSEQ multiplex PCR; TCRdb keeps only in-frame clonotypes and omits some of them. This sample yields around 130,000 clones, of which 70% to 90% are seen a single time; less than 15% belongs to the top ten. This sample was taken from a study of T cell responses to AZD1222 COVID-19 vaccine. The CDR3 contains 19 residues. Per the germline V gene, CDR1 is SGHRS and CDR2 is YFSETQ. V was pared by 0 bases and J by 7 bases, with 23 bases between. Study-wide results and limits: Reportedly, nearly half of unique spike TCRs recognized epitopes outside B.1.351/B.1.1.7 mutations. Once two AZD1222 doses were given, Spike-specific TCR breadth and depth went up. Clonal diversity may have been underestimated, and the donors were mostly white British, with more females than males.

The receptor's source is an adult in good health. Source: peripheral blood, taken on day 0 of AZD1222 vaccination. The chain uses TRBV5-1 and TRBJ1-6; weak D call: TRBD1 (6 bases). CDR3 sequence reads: CASSLVGHRARSLNSPLHF. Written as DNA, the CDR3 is TGCGCCAGCAGCTTGGTGGGACATCGGGCCCGAAGCCTCAATTCACCCCTCCACTTT.